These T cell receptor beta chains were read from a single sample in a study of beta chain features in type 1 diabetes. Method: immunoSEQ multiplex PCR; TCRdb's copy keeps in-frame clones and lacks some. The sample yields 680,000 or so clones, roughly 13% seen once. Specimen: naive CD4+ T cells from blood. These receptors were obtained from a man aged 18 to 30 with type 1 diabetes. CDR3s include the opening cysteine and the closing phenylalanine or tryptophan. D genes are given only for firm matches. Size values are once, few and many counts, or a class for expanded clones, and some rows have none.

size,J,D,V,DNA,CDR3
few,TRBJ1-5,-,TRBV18,TGTGCCAGCTCCACCCAGGACGAGAATCAGCCCCAGCATTTT,CASSTQDENQPQHF
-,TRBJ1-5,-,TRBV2,TGTGCCAGCAGCGACAACAGTAGAGCCAATCAGCCCCAGCATTTT,CASSDNSRANQPQHF
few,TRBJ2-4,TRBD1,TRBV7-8,TGTGCCAGCAGCTTAGGGACAGGAGGTGGGCTAGCCAAAAACATTCAGTACTTC,CASSLGTGGGLAKNIQYF
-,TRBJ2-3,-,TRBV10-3,TGTGCCATCAGACAGGGTAGCACAGATACGCAGTATTTT,CAIRQGSTDTQYF
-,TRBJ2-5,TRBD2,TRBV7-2,TGTGCCAGCAGCTTAGCGCAGGCTAGCGGGGTAGAGACCCAGTACTTC,CASSLAQASGVETQYF
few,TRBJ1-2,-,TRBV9,TGTGCCAGCAGCGGGGGCGGCTACACCTTC,CASSGGGYTF
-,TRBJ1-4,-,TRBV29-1,TGCAGCGTTGAACTGGGGGCTCGGGAAAAACTGTTTTTT,CSVELGAREKLFF
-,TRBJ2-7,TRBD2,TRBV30,TGTGCCTGGACTAGCGGGGGCTACGAGCAGTACTTC,CAWTSGGYEQYF
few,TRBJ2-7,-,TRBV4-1,TGCGCCAGCAGCCACAAGATGAAGCAGGGGAAAGGAGCCTACGAGCAGTACTTC,CASSHKMKQGKGAYEQYF
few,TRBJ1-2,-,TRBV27,TGTGCCAGCAGTTTCGAGGGACCTTATGGCTACACCTTC,CASSFEGPYGYTF
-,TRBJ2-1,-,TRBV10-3,TGTGCCATCAGTGAGTCTGGGGGCGTCTACAATGAGCAGTTCTTC,CAISESGGVYNEQFF
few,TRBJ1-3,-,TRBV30,TGTGCCTGGAGTGAACAGATAAACACCATATATTTT,CAWSEQINTIYF
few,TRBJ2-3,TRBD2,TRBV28,TGTGCCAGCGGGGACGCGGGGGGCACAGATACGCAGTATTTT,CASGDAGGTDTQYF
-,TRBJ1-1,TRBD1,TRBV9,TGTGCCAGCAGCGGACAGGGAATGGGGACTGAAGCTTTCTTT,CASSGQGMGTEAFF
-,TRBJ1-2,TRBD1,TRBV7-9,TGTGCCAGCAGCTTAGACCGGACAGGGGGGTACACCTTC,CASSLDRTGGYTF
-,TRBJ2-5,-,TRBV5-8,TGTGCCAGCAGCCTATGGGACGGACAAGAGACCCAGTACTTC,CASSLWDGQETQYF
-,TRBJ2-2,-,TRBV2,TGTGCCAGCAGTGTTGGGTCAAGTCGGACCGGGGAGCTGTTTTTT,CASSVGSSRTGELFF
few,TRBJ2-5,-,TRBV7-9,TGTGCCAGCAGCCTAGACAGGGAGACCCAGTACTTC,CASSLDRETQYF
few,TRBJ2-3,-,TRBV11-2,TGTGCCAGCAGCTTAGATTTGGCGGATACGCAGTATTTT,CASSLDLADTQYF
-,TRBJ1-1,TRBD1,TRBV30,TGTGCCTGGAGGAAAGGGGGCCGGGCCTCATCGGCTTTCTTT,CAWRKGGRASSAFF
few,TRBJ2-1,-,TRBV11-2,TGTGCCAGCAGCTTAGCTCTGTCTTGGAACAATGAGCAGTTCTTC,CASSLALSWNNEQFF
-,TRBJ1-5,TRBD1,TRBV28,TGTGCCAGCAGTCGCTCAGGGGGTAGCAATCAGCCCCAGCATTTT,CASSRSGGSNQPQHF
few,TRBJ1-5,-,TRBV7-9,TGTGCCAGCAGCTGGGGTTATAGCAATCAGCCCCAGCATTTT,CASSWGYSNQPQHF
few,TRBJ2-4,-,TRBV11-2,TGTGCCAGCAGCTTATCTATGGAAGCCAAAAACATTCAGTACTTC,CASSLSMEAKNIQYF
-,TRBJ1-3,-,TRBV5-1,TGCGCCAGCAGCCCCGGGACGCTTGGAAACACCATATATTTT,CASSPGTLGNTIYF
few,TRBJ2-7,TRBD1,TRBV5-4,TGTGCCAGCAGCTTACAGGGGACCTCCTACGAGCAGTACTTC,CASSLQGTSYEQYF
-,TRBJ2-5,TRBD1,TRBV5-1,TGCGCCAGCAGCTTGGCGACAGGGGGCCAAGAGACCCAGTACTTC,CASSLATGGQETQYF
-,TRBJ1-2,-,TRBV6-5,TGTGCCAGCAGTTATGGGCAGCTAAGCTATGGCTACACCTTC,CASSYGQLSYGYTF
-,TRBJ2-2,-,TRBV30,TGTGCCTGGGCCGCAGGTCCTCCCGGGGAGCTGTTTTTT,CAWAAGPPGELFF
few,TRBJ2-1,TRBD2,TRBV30,TGTGCCTGGAGTGTAAGCAGGACTAGCGGCTACAATGAGCAGTTCTTC,CAWSVSRTSGYNEQFF
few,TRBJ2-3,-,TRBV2,TGTGCCAGCAGTGAACGGTTAGCGAGCACAGATACGCAGTATTTT,CASSERLASTDTQYF
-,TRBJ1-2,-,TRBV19,TGTGCCCTCGATACCCCGGGAGGCTACACCTTC,CALDTPGGYTF
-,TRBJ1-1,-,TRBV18,TGTGCCAGCTCACCACGCAGAGACGACACTGAAGCTTTCTTT,CASSPRRDDTEAFF
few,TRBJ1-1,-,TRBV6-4,TGTGCCAGCAGTGACTCGGGGAAGAGGACTGAAGCTTTCTTT,CASSDSGKRTEAFF
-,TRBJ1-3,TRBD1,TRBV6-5,TGTGCCAGCAGACCGACAGGGATAGGAAACACCATATATTTT,CASRPTGIGNTIYF
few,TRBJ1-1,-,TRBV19,TGTGCCAGGGCTTTCCGAGGCCGTCGGGCTTTCTTT,CARAFRGRRAFF
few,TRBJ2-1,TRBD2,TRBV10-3,TGTGCCATCAGAACCGGACTAGCGGGAGCAGGGGAGCAGTTCTTC,CAIRTGLAGAGEQFF
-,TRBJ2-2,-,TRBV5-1,TGCGCCAGCAGCTTGGCGGAGGGCGCGGACGGGGAGCTGTTTTTT,CASSLAEGADGELFF
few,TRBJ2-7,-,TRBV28,TGTGCCAGCAGTTTAAACGGTCACGAGCAGTACTTC,CASSLNGHEQYF
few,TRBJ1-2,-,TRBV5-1,TGCGCCAGCAGCCGGACAGAGGTAGATGGCTACACCTTC,CASSRTEVDGYTF
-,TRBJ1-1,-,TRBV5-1,TGCGCCAGCAGCCAGGGCATGGGGTACACTGAAGCTTTCTTT,CASSQGMGYTEAFF
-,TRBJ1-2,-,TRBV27,TGTGCCAGCAGTCCGCAGGCCGGAACCGCAAGGGGCTACACCTTC,CASSPQAGTARGYTF
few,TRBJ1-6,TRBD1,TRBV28,TGTGCCAGCAGTTTAGGACAGGGGAATTCACCCCTCCACTTT,CASSLGQGNSPLHF
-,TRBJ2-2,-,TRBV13,TGTGCCAGCAGCTTCCAGGCCGGGGAGCTGTTTTTT,CASSFQAGELFF
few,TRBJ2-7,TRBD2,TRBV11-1,TGTGCCAGCAGCCAACAAGGACTAGCGCGCGAGCAGTACTTC,CASSQQGLAREQYF
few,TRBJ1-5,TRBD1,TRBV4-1,TGCGCCAGCAGCCACGGACAGGGGGCAAGACGGCCCCAGCATTTT,CASSHGQGARRPQHF
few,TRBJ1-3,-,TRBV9,TGTGCCAGCAGCGGAGGTTTGGGCTCTGGAAACACCATATATTTT,CASSGGLGSGNTIYF
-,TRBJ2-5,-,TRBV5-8,TGTGCCAGCAGCTTTCCCCCGATGGAGACCCAGTACTTC,CASSFPPMETQYF
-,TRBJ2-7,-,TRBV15,TGTGCCACCAGCAGAGATGGAGGGGATCCCTACGAGCAGTACTTC,CATSRDGGDPYEQYF
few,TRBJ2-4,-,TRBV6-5,TGTGCCAGCAGTGAAGAAAACATTCAGTACTTC,CASSEENIQYF
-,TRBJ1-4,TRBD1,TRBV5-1,TGCGCCAGCAGCGTACCGACAGGGGTTGAAGAAAAACTGTTTTTT,CASSVPTGVEEKLFF
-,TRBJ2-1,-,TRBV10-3,TGTGCCATCAGGCAACTCGACAATGAGCAGTTCTTC,CAIRQLDNEQFF
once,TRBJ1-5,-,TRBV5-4,TGTGCCAGCAGCTTGGAAACTAATCAGCCCCAGCATTTT,CASSLETNQPQHF
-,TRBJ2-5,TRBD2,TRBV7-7,TGTGCTAGCAGCTTAGTTCCCCCACTAGCGGCCCAAGAGACCCAGTACTTC,CASSLVPPLAAQETQYF
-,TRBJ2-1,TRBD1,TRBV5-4,TGTGCCAGCAGCTGGGACAGTAGCTCCTACAATGAGCAGTTCTTC,CASSWDSSSYNEQFF
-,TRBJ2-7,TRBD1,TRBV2,TGTGCCAGCCCAAGGTATGGACAGGGCTCCTACGAGCAGTACTTC,CASPRYGQGSYEQYF
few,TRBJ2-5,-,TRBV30,TGTGCCTGGAGTGTCGGCAACCAAGAGACCCAGTACTTC,CAWSVGNQETQYF